This T cell receptor (beta chain) is drawn from a study of cytomegalovirus exposure and HLA in healthy donors. Study-wide points: According to reports, the classifier identified cytomegalovirus status with high specificity and sensitivity.

In the case of this clone: Antigen unknown.

The CDR3 totals 13 residues. Per germline, CDR1 MGHRA and CDR2 YSYEKL. V gave up 2 bases and J gave up 3 bases, with 7 bases separating them. Profiling relied on immunoSEQ multiplex PCR, and the TCRdb table lists in-frame clones only, not all of them. In the table there are 150,000 to 200,000 clones, around nine tenths of which are singletons. The genes are TRBV4-1 and TRBJ1-1; D gene uncertain. The sequence was collected from a woman aged 25 to 39 in good health and CMV-seronegative. Source material: PBMCs. DNA for the CDR3: TGCGCCAGCAGCCAATCCTCCGACACTGAAGCTTTCTTT. Translating it yields CASSQSSDTEAFF.